The sequence of this T cell receptor beta chain was determined in a study of Tregs in tolerant kidney transplant recipients. General study points: Expanding Tregs on activated donor B cells appeared to best identify donor-specific TCRbeta clones.

Sequenced by immunoSEQ multiplex PCR; TCRdb stores in-frame clones only, minus some. The table shows around 61,000 clones, with 70% to 90% occurring only once. Germline lookup yields CDR1 SGHTA and CDR2 FQGNSA. V was clipped by 1 base and J by 5 bases; unmatched bases: 5. The CDR3 loop spans 15 amino acids. Details on this clone: Its antigen remains unidentified.

Related graft donors supplied nonmyeloablative bone marrow transplants, and mixed chimerism was transient. The chain couples TRBV7-2 to TRBJ2-1; TRBD2 matches at 7 bases. This material consisted of CD4+ T cells from blood (PBMCs), taken 6 months after the transplant. The receptor was isolated from a human patient who received a combined kidney and bone marrow transplant. The graft donor may account for some of the T cells. The CDR3 region has the DNA TGTGCCAGCAGCTTAGTAGCTAGCGGAAACAATGAGCAGTTCTTC. Its protein product is CASSLVASGNNEQFF.